This TCR beta chain emerged from a study of shared clonotypes between healthy human individuals. Germline assignment: CDR1 SGHNT and CDR2 YENEEA. CDR3 size: 18 residues. Trimming took 5 bases from V and 5 from J; bases not matched to a gene: 17. The sample holds one count of this clone. TCRdb keeps only in-frame clones here, not all; method: immunoSEQ multiplex PCR. Among about 600,000 clones listed, around 95% were seen once. The naive CD8 fraction comprised CD45RO-negative cells positively selected for CCR7 and excluded terminally differentiated effector memory CD45RA+ cells. The TCR was taken from a woman aged 25-40 years in good health. The chain couples TRBV11-3 to TRBJ2-2; TRBD2 aligns across 7 bases. Sequencing was done on a sample of naive CD8+ T cells sorted from blood. CDR3 DNA: TGTGCCAGCAGCCAAACCACGTTCGGGGGGATTGGGACCGGGGAGCTGTTTTTT. Amino acid sequence: CASSQTTFGGIGTGELFF.